The present T cell receptor beta chain was sequenced within a study of cytomegalovirus exposure and HLA in healthy donors. Study at large: T cells numbering around 200 million yielded approximately 100 million unique TCR beta sequences in an earlier analysis.

Donors were ostensibly healthy at sampling, although undocumented immune exposures were probable. From germline, CDR1 is SGHVS and CDR2 FQNEAQ. The CDR3 is 16 residues long. V shed 2 bases and J shed 6 bases, with 18 bases lying between them. General study points: A list of around 160 TCR beta chains associated with cytomegalovirus was given. In a later analysis, at a false discovery rate of 0.05, 15,000 to 20,000 TCR beta sequences were associated with HLA alleles.

This clone was found a few times. The antigen is unknown. The same CDR3 also results from other DNA sequences found in this sample. 13 Jbeta primers and 60 Vbeta primers were used for the PCR. Sequenced by immunoSEQ multiplex PCR; TCRdb stores in-frame clones only, minus some. The data contain fewer than 150,000 clones, over 70% of them singletons. This clonotype originated in a woman between 45 and 65 years old in good health and CMV-seropositive. What was sequenced was PBMCs. V gene TRBV7-8 combines with J gene TRBJ2-3; TRBD2 is a possible D gene (7 bases). CDR3 bases: TGTGCCAGCAGCTTAAAAGGGGGAGGGCCTTGGGATACGCAGTATTTT. Its translation: CASSLKGGGPWDTQYF.